The entry below gives a single T cell receptor (beta chain) sequence along with its context. Its binding antigen is unknown. The sample holds no much larger clone one base away, and base qualities are not on file. The immunoSEQ hsTCRbeta Kit was used to sequence TCR beta CDR3 regions from DNA. Under the source paper's analysis protocol: The ImmunoSEQ Analyzer was used to analyse the TCR sequencing data. T cell clonality was defined as 1 minus Pielou's evenness computed on productive rearrangements. To measure T cell diversity, the inverse Simpson index was applied to productive templates. T cell density was TCR beta template counts normalized to usable DNA, estimated by amplifying and sequencing housekeeping genes. TCR metrics were compared across histologic stages using two-sided Kruskal-Wallis tests. Not all clones reach the TCRdb copy of this immuneACCESS table, which keeps in-frame sequences only. Checked studies attribute under half of the gap to unresolved V genes and leave the rest unexplained. The V and J calls and the clone size are those of that table, but D and trimming were determined from the DNA. Here the sample has around 10,000 clones; about 78% occur a single time. Jointly, the top ten make up about 4.2% of the sample.

The data were obtained in a study of immune evolution from preneoplasia to lung adenocarcinoma (dated by TCRdb to 2020 to 2023). Background for the entire study: HLA loss of heterozygosity was seen in about 7%, 15% and 30% of AIS, MIA and ADC lesions, and in no AAH lesions. The study used immune gene expression, TCR sequencing and multiplex immunofluorescence to profile the immune contexture of lung adenocarcinoma precursors and invasive adenocarcinoma. Resected precursor lesions (AAH, AIS, MIA) and invasive adenocarcinomas were compared against paired morphologically normal lung tissue. Sample size was based on specimen availability rather than a prior power calculation. The immune data were combined with whole exome sequencing and methylation data from the same cohort of nodules. A total of 50 to 55 patients with pulmonary nodules who underwent surgical resection were included in the overall cohort. TCR sequencing data were obtained from 51 patients. According to the study, 90 to 130 samples went through TCR sequencing. Class I HLA alleles were inferred from exome data with POLYSOLVER, and allele-specific HLA loss was detected with LOHHLA. The full study reports these points: Top T cell clone frequencies were highest in normal lung and appeared to decrease progressively from AAH through AIS, MIA and invasive adenocarcinoma. The findings were based on association rather than direct causation, and larger cohorts with long-term follow-up and longitudinal biopsies were deemed needed. Because every patient came from Japan and China, how well the results apply to Western populations was uncertain. Clonality was highest in normal lung, while later-stage lesions appeared to show lower clonality but higher T cell density and diversity. The highest T cell clonality was observed in KRAS-mutant nodules compared with EGFR-mutant or double wild-type lesions.

Between about 2013 and 2018, the patients underwent resection in either Japan or China. Histologic diagnosis of each case was confirmed independently by two lung cancer pathologists on H&E slides. Premalignant or tumor cells were enriched for nucleic acid extraction by macro-dissection performed after pathologic assessment. The AllPrep DNA/RNA FFPE Kit was used to isolate DNA from FFPE tissue. The CDR1 and CDR2 encoded by the germline V gene are MRHNA and SNTAGT. The CDR3 runs 15 residues from the cysteine to the phenylalanine. Here the CDR3 DNA is all that survives: 45 bases in frame from base 1. Trimming removed 5 bases from V and 0 bases from J; the gene matches leave 2 bases unexplained.

This clonotype was obtained from a person between 55 and 80 years old with lung adenocarcinoma. The chain uses TRBV6-4 and TRBJ2-3; TRBD2 lines up with 10 middle nucleotides. The sample taken for sequencing was FFPE minimally invasive lung adenocarcinoma tissue. This sample's cell subset or site label indicates: micro-invasive lung adenocarcinoma (MIA). For the CDR3, the sequence is CASSQTSGSTDTQYF. The nucleotide sequence reads TGTGCCAGCAGTCAGACTAGCGGGAGCACAGATACGCAGTATTTT.